This TCR beta chain is from a study of blood T cell repertoires in COVID-19 (dated by TCRdb to the early 2020s). About the investigation overall: Samples covering the acute and convalescent phases of COVID-19 were provided by collaborators in the United States, Italy and Spain. The material from the prospective study consisted of cDNA or gDNA derived from T cells, B-cell-depleted T cells, or PBMCs. The sample metadata nearly always contained a de-identified subject ID, COVID-19 status, age in years and sex. Where available, HLA class I and class II types were obtained from metadata supplied by the sample provider rather than from assay-based typing. The samples were drawn from two sources: the first 160 participants of the ongoing ImmuneRACE study, and fewer than 1,500 subjects contributed by 6 global collaborators. The repertoires were released in a freely available public database intended as a resource for research on the immune response to SARS-CoV-2. Subjects who had been exposed to COVID-19, were actively infected with it, or had recovered from it provided the deeply sampled blood TCRbeta repertoires that made up the dataset. Beyond this particular receptor, the publication reports: How much clinical and demographic metadata was included differed by source and by participant, and the metadata was provided uncurated.

As concerns this clone: It lacks a known antigen. The record has no base qualities; no much larger clone is one base away.

TCRbeta CDR3 regions were amplified from genomic DNA by means of the immunoSEQ Assay, a bias-controlled multiplex PCR. Per the source publication's procedure: Within the assay, amplification of reference gene primers was used to estimate how many nucleated cells each sample contained. To quantify the absolute abundance of each unique TCRbeta CDR3 rearrangement, sequence reads were collapsed and filtered. Productive Simpson clonality was computed per sample as the square root of Simpson's diversity index over productive rearrangements. What TCRdb holds here is the immuneACCESS table cut down to in-frame rearrangements. Part of the clones is not present; checked against another copy, under half of the missing clones reflect an unresolved V gene, and the others are unexplained. V, J and clone size were drawn from that table, and D and trimming were deduced from the DNA. Across this sample there are roughly 70,000 clones, with roughly 84% seen only once. The ten largest clones add up to roughly 4% of the sample.

Each collaborating institution followed its own protocols to collect whole blood in K2EDTA tubes. For TCRbeta analysis, collaborator samples were shipped as frozen whole blood, as isolated PBMCs, or as DNA extracted from either sample type. The CDR1 and CDR2 encoded by the germline V gene are MNHEY and SVGAGI. Including cysteine and phenylalanine, the CDR3 has 12 amino acids. The read is trimmed to its CDR3 DNA, 36 bases read in frame from base 1. Trimming costs V 8 bases and J 6 bases, and their ends lie 10 bases apart. The chain links TRBV6-5 with TRBJ1-4, with TRBD1 perhaps the D gene, on 5 matching bases. Sequencing input: peripheral blood. The source of this sequence is a man aged 70 or older with acute or convalescent COVID-19. The CDR3 corresponds to CASGRADEKLFF. In nucleotide form, the sequence is TGTGCCAGCGGCAGGGCGGATGAAAAACTGTTTTTT.